This T cell receptor (beta chain) originates from a study of post-analysis software for immune sequencing data. The study's findings and limits: Among multiple sclerosis patients, normalized Chao1 diversity was significantly below that of controls. Included in a set of roughly 5 TRBV segments more frequent in patients than controls were TRBV5-6, TRBV5-1 and TRBV20-1.

The library was made from cDNA and included unique molecular identifiers. TCRdb ran MiXCR on the PCR reads and lists one entry per CDR3 protein. The table includes approximately 770,000 distinct CDR3 sequences, 46% detected once. This clonotype was seen once. Its target is not known. The length of the CDR3 is 11 residues. The source is a girl aged 10 to 17 with multiple sclerosis. The chain carries TRBV21-1 and TRBJ2-5. TRBV21-1 is reported as a pseudogene. The sequenced sample was blood. CDR3 sequence reads: CASTPQETQYF. DNA of the CDR3: TGTGCCAGCACTCCACAAGAGACCCAGTACTTC.